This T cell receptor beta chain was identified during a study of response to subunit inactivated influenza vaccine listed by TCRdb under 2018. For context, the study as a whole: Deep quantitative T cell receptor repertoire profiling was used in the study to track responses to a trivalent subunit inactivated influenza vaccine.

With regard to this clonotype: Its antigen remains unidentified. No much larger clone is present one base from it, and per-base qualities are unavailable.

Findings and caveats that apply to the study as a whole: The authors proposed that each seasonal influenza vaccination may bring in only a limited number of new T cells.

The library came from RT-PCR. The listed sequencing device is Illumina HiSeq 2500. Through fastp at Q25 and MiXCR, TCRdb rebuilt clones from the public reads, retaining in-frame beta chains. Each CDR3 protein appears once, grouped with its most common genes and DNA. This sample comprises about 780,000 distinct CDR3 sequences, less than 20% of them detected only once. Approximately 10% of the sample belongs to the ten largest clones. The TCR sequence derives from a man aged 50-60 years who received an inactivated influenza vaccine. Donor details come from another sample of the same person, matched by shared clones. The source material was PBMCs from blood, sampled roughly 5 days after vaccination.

The CDR3 amino acid sequence is: CASSYSVHEQFF. The sequenced DNA: TGTGCCAGCAGTTACTCGGTCCATGAGCAGTTCTTC. The chain employs TRBV6-2 or TRBV6-3 and TRBJ2-1; confidence is insufficient to name the D gene. Per the germline V gene, MNHEY is the CDR1 and SVGEGT is the CDR2. The V end loses 0 bases and the J end loses 8 bases, and a stretch of 5 bases separates them. The CDR3 contains 12 residues, cysteine and phenylalanine counted. Of all the DNA, just the CDR3 is kept, 36 bases in frame from base 1.